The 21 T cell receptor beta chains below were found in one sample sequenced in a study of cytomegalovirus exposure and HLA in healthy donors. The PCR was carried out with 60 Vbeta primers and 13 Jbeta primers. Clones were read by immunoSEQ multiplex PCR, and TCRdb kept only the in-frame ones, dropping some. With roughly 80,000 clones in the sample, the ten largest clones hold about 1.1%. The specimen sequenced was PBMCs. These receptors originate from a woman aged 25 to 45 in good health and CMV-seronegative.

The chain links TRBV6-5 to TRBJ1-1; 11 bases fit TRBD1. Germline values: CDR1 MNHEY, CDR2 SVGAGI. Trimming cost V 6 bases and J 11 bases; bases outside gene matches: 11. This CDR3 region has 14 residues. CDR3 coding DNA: TGTGCCAGCAGACCGGACAGGGGGCAGTCTGCGGCTTTCTTT. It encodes CASRPDRGQSAAFF.

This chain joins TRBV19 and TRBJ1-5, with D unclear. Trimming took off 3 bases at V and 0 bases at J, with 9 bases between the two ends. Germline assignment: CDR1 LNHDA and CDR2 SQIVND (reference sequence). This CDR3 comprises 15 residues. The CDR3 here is CASSINRYSNQPQHF. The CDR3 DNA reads TGTGCCAGTAGTATTAACAGATATAGCAATCAGCCCCAGCATTTT.

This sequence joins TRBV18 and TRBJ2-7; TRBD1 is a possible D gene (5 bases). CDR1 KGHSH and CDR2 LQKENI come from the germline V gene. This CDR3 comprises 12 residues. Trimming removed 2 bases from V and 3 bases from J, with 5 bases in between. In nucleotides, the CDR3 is TGTGCCAGCTCACCAGACAGCTACGAGCAGTACTTC. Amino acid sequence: CASSPDSYEQYF.

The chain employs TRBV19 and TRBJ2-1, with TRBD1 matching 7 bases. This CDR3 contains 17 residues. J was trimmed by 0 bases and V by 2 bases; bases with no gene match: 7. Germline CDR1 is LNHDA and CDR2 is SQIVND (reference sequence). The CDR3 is CASSITGVVSSYNEQFF. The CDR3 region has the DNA TGTGCCAGTAGTATAACAGGGGTCGTAAGCTCCTACAATGAGCAGTTCTTC.

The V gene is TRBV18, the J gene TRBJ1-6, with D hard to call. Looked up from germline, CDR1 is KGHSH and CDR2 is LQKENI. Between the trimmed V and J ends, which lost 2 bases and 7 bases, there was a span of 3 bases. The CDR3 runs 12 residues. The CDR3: CASSPANSPLHF. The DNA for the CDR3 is TGTGCCAGCTCACCAGCGAATTCACCCCTCCACTTT.

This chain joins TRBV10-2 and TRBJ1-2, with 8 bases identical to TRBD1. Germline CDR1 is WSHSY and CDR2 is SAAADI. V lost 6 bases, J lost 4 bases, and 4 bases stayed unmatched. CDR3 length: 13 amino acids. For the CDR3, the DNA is TGCGCCAGCAGCGGACAGGGTGGCTATGGCTACACCTTC. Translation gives CASSGQGGYGYTF.

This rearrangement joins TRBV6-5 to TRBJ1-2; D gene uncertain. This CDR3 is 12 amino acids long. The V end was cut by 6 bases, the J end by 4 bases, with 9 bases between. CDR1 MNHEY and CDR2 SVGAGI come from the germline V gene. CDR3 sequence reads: CASRDIGYGYTF. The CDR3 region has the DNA TGTGCCAGCAGAGACATCGGCTATGGCTACACCTTC.

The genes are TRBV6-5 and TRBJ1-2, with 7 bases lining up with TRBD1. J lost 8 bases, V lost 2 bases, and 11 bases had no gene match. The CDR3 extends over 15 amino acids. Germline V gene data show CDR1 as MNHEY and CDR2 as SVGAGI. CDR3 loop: CASSYLGRGLRGYTF. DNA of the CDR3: TGTGCCAGCAGTTACCTCGGGAGGGGGCTGAGAGGCTACACCTTC.

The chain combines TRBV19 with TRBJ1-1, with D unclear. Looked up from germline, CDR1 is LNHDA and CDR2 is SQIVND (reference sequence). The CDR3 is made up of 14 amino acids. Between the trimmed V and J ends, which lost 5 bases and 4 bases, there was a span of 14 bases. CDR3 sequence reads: CASSLGGPGTEAFF. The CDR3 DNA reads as TGTGCCAGTAGTTTGGGAGGGCCCGGCACTGAAGCTTTCTTT.

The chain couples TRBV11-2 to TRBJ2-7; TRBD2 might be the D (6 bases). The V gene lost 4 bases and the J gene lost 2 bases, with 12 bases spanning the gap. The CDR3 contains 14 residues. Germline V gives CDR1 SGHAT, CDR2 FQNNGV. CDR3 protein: CASSSPRRAYEQYF. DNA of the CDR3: TGTGCCAGCAGCTCCCCCAGGAGGGCCTACGAGCAGTACTTC. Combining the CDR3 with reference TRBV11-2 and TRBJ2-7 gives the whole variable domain EAGVAQSPRYKIIEKRQSVAFWCNPISGHATLYWYQQILGQGPKLLIQFQNNGVVDDSQLPKDRFSAERLKGVDSTLKIQPAKLEDSAVYLCASSSPRRAYEQYFGPGTRLTVT.

DNA of the CDR3: TGTGCCAGCAGTTACAGGGGGTTGGGACTGAACACTGAAGCTTTCTTT. Residues: CASSYRGLGLNTEAFF. The chain joins TRBV6-5 to TRBJ1-1; D might be TRBD1 (6 bases). In germline, CDR1 is MNHEY, CDR2 SVGAGI. Trimming stripped 2 bases from V and 0 bases from J, with 13 bases between. The CDR3 contains 16 residues.

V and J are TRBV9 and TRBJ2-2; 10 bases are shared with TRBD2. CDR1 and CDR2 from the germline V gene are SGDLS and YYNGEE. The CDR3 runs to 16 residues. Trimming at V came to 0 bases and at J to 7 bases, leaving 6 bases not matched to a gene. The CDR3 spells CASSVGASGSGGELFF. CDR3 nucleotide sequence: TGTGCCAGCAGCGTAGGGGCTAGCGGGAGTGGCGGGGAGCTGTTTTTT.

The CDR3 reads CASSLGLAGVETQYF. The CDR3 DNA follows: TGTGCCAGCTCACTTGGACTAGCGGGAGTAGAGACCCAGTACTTC. The V call is TRBV18, the J call TRBJ2-5; 13 bases match TRBD2. This CDR3 has 15 residues. Germline V gene lookup returns CDR1 KGHSH and CDR2 LQKENI. V shed 4 bases and J 4 bases; nucleotides not matched to a gene: 3.

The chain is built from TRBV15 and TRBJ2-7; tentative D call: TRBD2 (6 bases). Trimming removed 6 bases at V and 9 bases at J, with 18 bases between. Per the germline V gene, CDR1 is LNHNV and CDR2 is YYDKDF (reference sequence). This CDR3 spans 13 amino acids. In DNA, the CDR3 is TGTGCCACCAGTCTCAGCGGAGGGTCGGGGCAGTACTTC. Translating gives CATSLSGGSGQYF.

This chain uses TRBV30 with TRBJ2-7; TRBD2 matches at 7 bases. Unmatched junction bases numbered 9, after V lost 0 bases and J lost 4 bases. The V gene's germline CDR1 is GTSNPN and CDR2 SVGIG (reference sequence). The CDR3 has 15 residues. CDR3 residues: CAWSVRAGVSYEQYF. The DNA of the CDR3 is TGTGCCTGGAGTGTGCGGGCGGGAGTATCGTACGAGCAGTACTTC.

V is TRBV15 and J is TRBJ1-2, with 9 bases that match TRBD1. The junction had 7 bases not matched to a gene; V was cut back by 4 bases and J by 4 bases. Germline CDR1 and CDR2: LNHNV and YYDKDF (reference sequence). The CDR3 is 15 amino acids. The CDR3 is CATSTTGGRFYGYTF. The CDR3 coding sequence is TGTGCCACCAGCACCACAGGGGGCCGCTTCTATGGCTACACCTTC.

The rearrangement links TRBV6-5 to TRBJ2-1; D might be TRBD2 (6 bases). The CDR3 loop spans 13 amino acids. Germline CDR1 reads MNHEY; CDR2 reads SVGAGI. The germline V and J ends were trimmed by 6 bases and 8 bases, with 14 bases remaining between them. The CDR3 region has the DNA TGTGCCAGCAGCCAGGAGGGCAGGTATGAGCAGTTCTTC. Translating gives CASSQEGRYEQFF.

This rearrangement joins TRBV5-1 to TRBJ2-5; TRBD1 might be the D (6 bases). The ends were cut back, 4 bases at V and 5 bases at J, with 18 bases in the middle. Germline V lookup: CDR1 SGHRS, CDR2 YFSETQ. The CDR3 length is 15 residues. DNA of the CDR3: TGCGCCAGCAGCCCTGGACAGTCCCAAGGGGAGACCCAGTACTTC. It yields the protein CASSPGQSQGETQYF.

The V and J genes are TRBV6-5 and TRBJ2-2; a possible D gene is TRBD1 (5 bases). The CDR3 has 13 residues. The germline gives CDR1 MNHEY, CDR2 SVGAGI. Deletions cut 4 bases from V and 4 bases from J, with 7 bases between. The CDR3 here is CASSSGFTGELFF. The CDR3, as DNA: TGTGCCAGCAGTTCAGGGTTCACCGGGGAGCTGTTTTTT.

The CDR3 reads CASARGQGSNYGYTF. The CDR3 DNA reads as TGTGCCAGCGCAAGGGGACAGGGGTCCAACTATGGCTACACCTTC. This chain uses TRBV5-4 with TRBJ1-2, with 10 bases fitting TRBD1. Losses at the gene ends were 7 bases for V and 2 bases for J; bases not matched to a gene: 8. The length of the CDR3 is 15 residues. Germline assignment: CDR1 SGHNT and CDR2 YYREEE (reference sequence).

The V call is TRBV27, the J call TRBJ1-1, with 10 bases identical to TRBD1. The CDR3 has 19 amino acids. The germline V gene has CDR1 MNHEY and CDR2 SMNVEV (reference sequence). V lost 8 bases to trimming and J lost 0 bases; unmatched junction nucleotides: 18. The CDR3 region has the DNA TGTGCCAGCTCACTCCGCCAAAGGACAGGGGGAAACATGAACACTGAAGCTTTCTTT. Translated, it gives CASSLRQRTGGNMNTEAFF.